This TCR beta chain originates from a study of blood T cell repertoires in COVID-19. Trimming cost V 4 bases and J 4 bases; bases outside gene matches: 6. This CDR3 spans 16 amino acids. Germline V gene data show CDR1 as SGHRS and CDR2 as YFSETQ. Generated by immunoSEQ multiplex PCR, the TCRdb table keeps only in-frame clones and is missing some. The repertoire holds tens of thousands of clones, with about 80% as singletons. This sequence was found in a human donor in a cohort sampled during active COVID-19. J is TRBJ2-2 and V is TRBV5-1; TRBD2 matches 11 bases. Material: peripheral blood. The DNA of the CDR3 is TGCGCCAGCAGCGGGGCCGGGACTAGCGGCACCGGGGAGCTGTTTTTT. Residues: CASSGAGTSGTGELFF.